The clone carrying this T cell receptor (beta chain) appeared once. This specimen comes from a study of blood T cell repertoires in COVID-19. TCRdb's copy holds only in-frame clones and misses some; the assay was immunoSEQ multiplex PCR. This sample yields some 260,000 clones, of which 88% are seen a single time; about 0.74% belongs to the top ten. V dropped 3 bases and J dropped 2 bases, with 12 bases sitting between them. CDR3 length: 15 amino acids. Per germline, CDR1 SGHRS and CDR2 YFSETQ. Source material: peripheral blood. The receptor's source is a woman aged 25 to 39 with acute or convalescent COVID-19. This rearrangement joins TRBV5-1 to TRBJ2-1; a weak D match, TRBD2 (6 bases). This chain's CDR3 is CASSSGTQTYNEQFF. CDR3 nucleotides: TGCGCCAGCAGCTCCGGGACTCAAACCTACAATGAGCAGTTCTTC.